Below, one T cell receptor (beta chain) is given with its context. Germline V gene lookup returns CDR1 SGHVS and CDR2 FQNEAQ. Trimming removed 7 bases from V and 5 bases from J; junction bases left unmatched: 15. This CDR3 comprises 16 residues. Survey-level immunoSEQ sequencing profiled the TCR beta repertoire. Libraries were prepared by immunoSEQ multiplex PCR; TCRdb keeps only in-frame clonotypes and omits some of them. The sample lists 40,000 to 55,000 clones, approximately 93% occurring once. The chain is built from TRBV7-8 and TRBJ2-7; TRBD2 agrees at 9 bases. The sample comprised PBMCs. This receptor was obtained from a man aged 40-55 years with rheumatoid arthritis. CDR3 loop: CASTPGTSSEVDEQYF. The DNA of the CDR3 is TGTGCCAGCACTCCCGGGACTAGCTCCGAGGTGGACGAGCAGTACTTC.